These 20 T cell receptor beta chains were sequenced from one sample in a study of spatial heterogeneity in lung cancer. Time point described: sample taken at primary tumor resection. Sequencing covered unsorted whole RNA taken from tumor, nontumor lung or frozen PBMC. TCRdb reprocessed the 5' RACE reads via MiXCR and lists one record per CDR3 protein. The sample lists tens of thousands of distinct CDR3 sequences, over 9.5% occurring once. The material was PBMCs, obtained at surgery. These receptors were collected from a male donor with early-stage non-small cell lung cancer.

This clonotype was picked up a small number of times. This rearrangement joins TRBV5-4 to TRBJ2-7, with 10 bases identical to TRBD2. The germline gives CDR1 SGHNT, CDR2 YYREEE (reference sequence). J lost 7 bases, V lost 2 bases, and 9 bases had no gene match. This CDR3 spans 15 amino acids. The CDR3: CASSFLTSGAQEQYF. For the CDR3, the DNA is TGTGCCAGCAGCTTCCTAACTAGCGGGGCCCAAGAGCAGTACTTC. Filled out from reference TRBV5-4 and TRBJ2-7, the complete variable domain reads ETGVTQSPTHLIKTRGQQVTLRCSSQSGHNTVSWYQQALGQGPQFIFQYYREEENGRGNFPPRFSGLQFPNYSSELNVNALELDDSALYLCASSFLTSGAQEQYFGPGTRLTVT.

The table lists this clonotype with a few counts. V and J are TRBV5-5 and TRBJ2-7, with unresolved D. V lost 1 base, J lost 0 bases, and 8 bases lay in between. The CDR3 runs to 14 residues. CDR1 is SGHKS, CDR2 YYEKEE, per germline (reference sequence). The CDR3 is CASSLFRSSYEQYF. In nucleotides, the CDR3 is TGTGCCAGCAGCTTGTTCAGGAGCTCCTACGAGCAGTACTTC.

V and J are TRBV6-2 or TRBV6-3 and TRBJ1-2; no reliable D call. V gave up 4 bases and J gave up 4 bases, with 16 bases separating them. CDR3 size: 15 residues. From germline, CDR1 is MNHEY and CDR2 SVGEGT. DNA of the CDR3: TGTGCCAGCAGTTCCTCGGGCCTCAGTCTCTATGGCTACACCTTC. Translation gives CASSSSGLSLYGYTF.

V and J are TRBV5-5 and TRBJ2-1; TRBD2 matches 10 bases. This CDR3 contains 15 residues. The ends lost 4 bases at V and 4 bases at J; junction bases unmatched: 5. Germline V gene lookup returns CDR1 SGHKS and CDR2 YYEKEE (reference sequence). CDR3 sequence: CASSGGTSDYNEQFF. The CDR3 DNA follows: TGTGCCAGCAGCGGCGGGACTAGCGATTACAATGAGCAGTTCTTC.

This clonotype was found a few times. V usage is TRBV6-6 and J usage is TRBJ2-1; 7 bases line up with TRBD2. The length of the CDR3 is 13 residues. CDR1 is MNHNY and CDR2 is SVGAGI in the germline V gene (reference sequence). The junction had 7 bases not matched to a gene; V was cut back by 6 bases and J by 8 bases. The CDR3 DNA sequence: TGTGCCAGCAGCTGGGGAGGGACTGATGAGCAGTTCTTC. Translated, it gives CASSWGGTDEQFF.

This clonotype was recorded a few times. The chain uses TRBV6-1 and TRBJ2-5; D might be TRBD1 (6 bases). Germline V gene data show CDR1 as MNHNS and CDR2 as SASEGT. The CDR3 has 14 amino acids. V was trimmed by 7 bases and J by 4 bases, leaving 16 bases between them. CDR3 loop: CASNPQGGAETQYF. In DNA, the CDR3 is TGTGCCAGCAACCCACAGGGTGGAGCAGAGACCCAGTACTTC.

This sequence joins TRBV10-3 and TRBJ2-7, with 7 bases lining up with TRBD1. This CDR3 spans 14 amino acids. The germline V gene encodes CDR1 ENHRY and CDR2 SYGVKD. V was pared by 3 bases and J by 5 bases, with 7 bases of the junction left unmatched. As DNA, the CDR3 is TGTGCCATCAGTGAAAGACAGGGAGAGAACGAGCAGTACTTC. As protein: CAISERQGENEQYF.

This clonotype has just a few counts. The CDR3, as DNA: TGTGCCAGCAGCGAGGGGAGGTACCAGTTCTTC. This sequence encodes CASSEGRYQFF. The chain joins TRBV9 to TRBJ2-1; the D gene is possibly TRBD2 (6 bases). Between the trimmed V and J ends, which lost 3 bases and 13 bases, there was a span of 11 bases. This CDR3 is 11 amino acids long. Germline V CDR1 and CDR2: SGDLS, YYNGEE.

The chain is built from TRBV11-2 and TRBJ2-1, with D maybe TRBD2 (6 bases). Germline assignment: CDR1 SGHAT and CDR2 FQNNGV. The V end was cut by 4 bases, the J end by 6 bases, with 13 bases between. The CDR3 has 14 residues. The chain's CDR3 is CASSSWGEINEQFF. For the CDR3, the DNA is TGTGCCAGCAGCTCTTGGGGGGAAATCAATGAGCAGTTCTTC.

The chain uses TRBV7-9 and TRBJ2-3; unclear D gene. From germline, CDR1 is SEHNR and CDR2 FQNEAQ (reference sequence). V was pared by 4 bases and J by 6 bases, with 14 bases between. There are 14 residues in the CDR3. This chain's CDR3 is CASSSRTGKDTQYF. As DNA, the CDR3 is TGTGCCAGCAGCTCCCGGACCGGCAAGGATACGCAGTATTTT.

This clonotype came up a few times. V usage is TRBV6-1 and J usage is TRBJ2-1, with D maybe TRBD1 (6 bases). This CDR3 is built from 14 residues. In germline, CDR1 is MNHNS, CDR2 SASEGT. The V gene lost 5 bases and the J gene lost 7 bases, with 15 bases spanning the gap. For the CDR3, the DNA is TGTGCCAGCAGTACCGACAGGCGGAGGAATGAGCAGTTCTTC. It codes for CASSTDRRRNEQFF.

This clonotype appeared a few times. The chain recombines TRBV2 with TRBJ2-1; TRBD2 matches 10 bases. The CDR3 extends over 15 amino acids. Trimming took 11 bases from V and 7 from J; bases not matched to a gene: 14. The V gene's germline CDR1 is SNHLY and CDR2 FYNNEI. CDR3 in DNA: TGTGCCTCTAGGAGGGCTAGCGGGAGTTCTAATGAGCAGTTCTTC. It translates to CASRRASGSSNEQFF.

The rearrangement links TRBV18 to TRBJ1-5; D gene uncertain. V gave up 3 bases and J gave up 4 bases, with 10 bases separating them. Germline CDR1 KGHSH, CDR2 LQKENI. This CDR3 has 14 amino acids. The CDR3 region has the DNA TGTGCCAGCTCACCGTCCGGGGAGAATCAGCCCCAGCATTTT. As protein: CASSPSGENQPQHF.

The chain is built from TRBV27 and TRBJ2-7; maybe TRBD1 (5 bases). CDR3 length: 15 amino acids. The germline V gene has CDR1 MNHEY and CDR2 SMNVEV (reference sequence). Trimming cost V 6 bases and J 2 bases, with 17 bases left between them. The CDR3 is CASRTILRTTYEQYF. CDR3 DNA sequence: TGTGCCAGCAGAACGATATTGAGGACAACCTACGAGCAGTACTTC.

This clonotype was recorded many times. The rearrangement joins TRBV6-5 to TRBJ2-7; 8 nucleotides agree with TRBD1. The CDR3 covers 13 residues. The ends lost 5 bases at V and 4 bases at J; junction bases unmatched: 4. Germline CDR1 and CDR2: MNHEY and SVGAGI. In DNA form, the CDR3 reads TGTGCCAGCAGTCGGACAGGGCCGTACGAGCAGTACTTC. It is translated as CASSRTGPYEQYF.

The genes are TRBV30 and TRBJ2-3; D is ambiguous. Germline CDR1 reads GTSNPN; CDR2 reads SVGIG (reference sequence). Trimming removed 1 base at V and 0 bases at J, with 8 bases between. This CDR3 has 14 residues. CDR3 sequence: CAWSAVTSTDTQYF. The CDR3 nucleotides read TGTGCCTGGAGTGCAGTCACGAGCACAGATACGCAGTATTTT.

CDR3 in DNA: TGTGCCAGCAGCCCTGATTTACAGATGAACACTGAAGCTTTCTTT. Translated: CASSPDLQMNTEAFF. The J gene is TRBJ1-1, the V gene TRBV7-9; D unclear. The V gene lost 5 bases and the J gene lost 0 bases, with 13 bases spanning the gap. The germline CDR1 and CDR2 sequences are SEHNR and FQNEAQ (reference sequence). The CDR3 length is 15 residues.

V and J are TRBV5-5 and TRBJ2-5; D remains ambiguous. Germline-derived CDR1 and CDR2 are SGHKS and YYEKEE (reference sequence). Trimming left V 4 bases short and J 5 bases short, with 15 bases between. The CDR3 length is 14 residues. The CDR3 sequence: CASSLLAGWETQYF. The CDR3 bases are TGTGCCAGCAGCCTCTTGGCTGGGTGGGAGACCCAGTACTTC. Combining the CDR3 with reference TRBV5-5 and TRBJ2-5 gives the whole variable domain DAGVTQSPTHLIKTRGQQVTLRCSPISGHKSVSWYQQVLGQGPQFIFQYYEKEERGRGNFPDRFSARQFPNYSSELNVNALLLGDSALYLCASSLLAGWETQYFGPGTRLLVL.

This clonotype was counted only a few times. The chain recombines TRBV12-3 or TRBV12-4 with TRBJ2-1; a weak D match, TRBD1 (5 bases). Trimming removed 5 bases from V and 4 bases from J, with 15 bases in between. The CDR3 has 15 amino acids. CDR3 bases: TGTGCCAGCAGTCTGGACGTAGGGGTTTACAATGAGCAGTTCTTC. This sequence encodes CASSLDVGVYNEQFF.

V and J are TRBV5-1 and TRBJ2-1; 8 bases are a match to TRBD2. V gave up 7 bases and J gave up 0 bases; unmatched junction bases: 12. The CDR3 consists of 17 residues. Germline V gene data show CDR1 as SGHRS and CDR2 as YFSETQ. CDR3 loop: CASASHQGTSSYNEQFF. The CDR3 coding sequence is TGCGCCAGCGCCTCCCACCAGGGGACTAGCTCCTACAATGAGCAGTTCTTC.